This T cell receptor (beta chain) was sequenced in a study of blood T cells in healthy people across ages. General observations from the study: Measured against age, TCR beta diversity per million T cells decreased in a roughly linear manner. Unsorted PBMC material precluded a definitive naive versus antigen-experienced comparison.

A second PCR, run for roughly 7 to 11 cycles, used a sample-barcoded 5' primer plus a J-beta primer mix. All cDNA molecules were each tagged by a template-switch adaptor with 12 random nucleotides. Every sample gave at least 2.5 million paired-end reads containing CDR3. Via MiXCR, TCRdb re-called the 5' RACE reads, giving one row per CDR3 protein. The sample has just over 1 million distinct CDR3 sequences; 35% to 50% are singletons. With 5 bases clipped from V and 0 bases from J, the junction kept 5 bases outside the gene matches. The CDR3 is 16 amino acids. This clonotype was seen only a few times. Antigen: not known.

The chain joins TRBV12-3 or TRBV12-4 to TRBJ2-3; 10 bases line up with TRBD1. The specimen was blood. The source is an older woman in good health. The CDR3 nucleotides are TGTGCCAGCAGTCGGGACAGGGGACCTAGCACAGATACGCAGTATTTT. It encodes CASSRDRGPSTDTQYF.